A selection of T cell receptor beta chains follows, all from one sample in a study of CD8 T cells in Susac syndrome. In TCRdb, the immunoSEQ multiplex PCR reads were re-called with MiXCR into one record per CDR3 protein. The profile shows about 160,000 distinct CDR3 sequences, just over 90% of them singletons. Source material: CD4+ T cells from PBMCs. The receptors originated from a human donor in good health. Both conserved end residues are part of each CDR3. A D gene is named only where the DNA matches it firmly. Some rows have no size entry. The others give once, few or many, or a class for an expanded clone.

v_call: TRBV10-2
d_call: TRBD1
clone_size: .
j_call: TRBJ2-7
cdr3_nt: TGCGCCAGCAGTGACCACTCCGGGACAGCCACGGGCGAGCAGTACTTC
cdr3_aa: CASSDHSGTATGEQYF

v_call: TRBV6-1
d_call: TRBD2
clone_size: .
j_call: TRBJ2-7
cdr3_nt: TGTGCCAGCAATCCGGGACTAGCGGGAGGCTGGGAGCAGTACTTC
cdr3_aa: CASNPGLAGGWEQYF

v_call: TRBV6-5
d_call: .
clone_size: .
j_call: TRBJ1-1
cdr3_nt: TGTGCCAGCAGTTACTCAGTGAACACTGAAGCTTTCTTT
cdr3_aa: CASSYSVNTEAFF

v_call: TRBV19
d_call: .
clone_size: .
j_call: TRBJ1-1
cdr3_nt: TGTGCCAGTAGCCAAGGGACCTCAGGGGACACTGAAGCTTTCTTT
cdr3_aa: CASSQGTSGDTEAFF

v_call: TRBV14
d_call: .
clone_size: .
j_call: TRBJ2-5
cdr3_nt: TGTGCCAGCAGCCAAGAGGATAGCCGGGGACAGTACTTC
cdr3_aa: CASSQEDSRGQYF

v_call: TRBV4-2
d_call: .
clone_size: .
j_call: TRBJ2-1
cdr3_nt: TGTGCCAGCAGCCAAGAAATTGGTCCGCCGTTCTTC
cdr3_aa: CASSQEIGPPFF

v_call: TRBV12-5
d_call: TRBD2
clone_size: .
j_call: TRBJ2-3
cdr3_nt: TGTGCTAGTGGTCCGGCGGGAGCCACAGATACGCAGTATTTT
cdr3_aa: CASGPAGATDTQYF

v_call: TRBV6-1
d_call: TRBD1
clone_size: .
j_call: TRBJ2-1
cdr3_nt: TGTGCCAGCCAAAACGCCGGGACAGGGGGCTACAATGAGCAGTTCTTC
cdr3_aa: CASQNAGTGGYNEQFF

v_call: TRBV18
d_call: .
clone_size: .
j_call: TRBJ1-3
cdr3_nt: TGTGCCAGCTCACCAAACCCGACAGGTGCTGGAAACACCATATATTTT
cdr3_aa: CASSPNPTGAGNTIYF

v_call: TRBV19
d_call: TRBD2
clone_size: once
j_call: TRBJ2-2
cdr3_nt: TGTGCCAGTAGCGATGCGGGAGGGCGAAGCGGGGAGCTGTTTTTT
cdr3_aa: CASSDAGGRSGELFF

v_call: TRBV6-5
d_call: TRBD1
clone_size: .
j_call: TRBJ1-1
cdr3_nt: TGTGCCAGCAGCCGGGACAGGGGGGAAACTGAAGCTTTCTTT
cdr3_aa: CASSRDRGETEAFF

v_call: TRBV5-1
d_call: TRBD1
clone_size: .
j_call: TRBJ1-1
cdr3_nt: TGCGCCAGCAGCGTCGGGACAGGGAACACTGAAGCTTTCTTT
cdr3_aa: CASSVGTGNTEAFF

v_call: TRBV20-1
d_call: TRBD1
clone_size: .
j_call: TRBJ1-6
cdr3_nt: TGCAGTGCGCCGACAGGGAACAATTCACCCCTCCACTTT
cdr3_aa: CSAPTGNNSPLHF

v_call: TRBV11-2
d_call: TRBD2
clone_size: .
j_call: TRBJ2-1
cdr3_nt: TGTGCCAGCAGCTTAGACAGGGAGGGATACAATGAGCAGTTCTTC
cdr3_aa: CASSLDREGYNEQFF

v_call: TRBV28
d_call: .
clone_size: .
j_call: TRBJ1-1
cdr3_nt: TGTGCCAGCAGCCCAGGGCCTGGACAGAACACTGAAGCTTTCTTT
cdr3_aa: CASSPGPGQNTEAFF

v_call: TRBV19
d_call: TRBD1
clone_size: .
j_call: TRBJ1-2
cdr3_nt: TGTGCCAGTATCGGACAGGGAGCCTATGGCTACACCTTC
cdr3_aa: CASIGQGAYGYTF

v_call: TRBV2
d_call: .
clone_size: once
j_call: TRBJ2-1
cdr3_nt: TGTGCCAGCAGTGAAGGGCGGAGCTCCTACAATGAGCAGTTCTTC
cdr3_aa: CASSEGRSSYNEQFF

v_call: TRBV7-9
d_call: TRBD1
clone_size: once
j_call: TRBJ2-7
cdr3_nt: TGTGCCAGCGTCCGGGACAGTATCTACGAGCAGTACTTC
cdr3_aa: CASVRDSIYEQYF

v_call: TRBV12-3/TRBV12-4
d_call: TRBD1
clone_size: .
j_call: TRBJ2-3
cdr3_nt: TGTGCCAGCACCTGGGACAGGGAAATTATTCGGTCGCAGTATTTT
cdr3_aa: CASTWDREIIRSQYF

v_call: TRBV12-3/TRBV12-4
d_call: .
clone_size: once
j_call: TRBJ2-1
cdr3_nt: TGTGCCAGCATGCCTGGCTCCTACAATGAGCAGTTCTTC
cdr3_aa: CASMPGSYNEQFF

v_call: TRBV19
d_call: .
clone_size: few
j_call: TRBJ1-2
cdr3_nt: TGTGCCAGTAGCCCTAGTGGGGACGGCTACACCTTC
cdr3_aa: CASSPSGDGYTF

v_call: TRBV29-1
d_call: .
clone_size: .
j_call: TRBJ2-5
cdr3_nt: TGCAGCGTTGATATGGGCATAGAGACCCAGTACTTC
cdr3_aa: CSVDMGIETQYF

v_call: TRBV5-1
d_call: TRBD1
clone_size: .
j_call: TRBJ2-5
cdr3_nt: TGCGCCAGCAGCCCGAGATGGACAGGGCCCTCCCAAGAGACCCAGTACTTC
cdr3_aa: CASSPRWTGPSQETQYF